The rows below give T cell receptor beta chains drawn from one sample of a study of vaccination and CD4 T cells after COVID-19. Antigens of these TCRs are unknown. Using its own MiXCR run on the PCR reads, TCRdb lists one record per CDR3 protein. This table holds approximately 13,000 distinct CDR3 sequences, less than 35% found once. The source was CD4+ T cells from blood, cultured in vitro, collected before SARS-CoV-2 vaccination. These receptors all come from a human donor who received a COVID-19 vaccine. The conserved cysteine and the conserved F or W are not part of the CDR3 here. Each record gives: V gene, J gene, CDR3 protein.

TRBV20-1	TRBJ2-1	SARGGGREQF
TRBV12-3/TRBV12-4	TRBJ2-5	ASRLGQGAYETQY
TRBV7-2	TRBJ2-1	ASSLGRLYNEQF
TRBV6-1	TRBJ1-3	ASSRRGGVDVTSGNTIY
TRBV6-2/TRBV6-3	TRBJ2-5	ASTTPGIVSETQY
TRBV25-1	TRBJ2-7	ASDGEFSYEQY
TRBV5-1	TRBJ2-7	ASSPYYGAYEQY
TRBV11-3	TRBJ2-2	ASSPGGVRGGELF
TRBV6-2/TRBV6-3	TRBJ2-7	ASSLTAYEQY
TRBV18	TRBJ1-6	ASSPQGRNSPLH
TRBV7-7	TRBJ2-1	ASSLARDNEQF
TRBV5-1	TRBJ2-7	ASSLGDRGAEQY
TRBV7-3	TRBJ2-3	ASSLMGSTDTQY
TRBV12-3/TRBV12-4	TRBJ1-5	ASSTIQGGNQPQH
TRBV24-1	TRBJ2-5	ATSDLSLGDQETQY
TRBV5-1	TRBJ2-7	ASSLGQGGYEQY
TRBV15	TRBJ1-5	ATSRGDRGEGQPQH
TRBV19	TRBJ2-3	ASSRGLAADTQY
TRBV7-9	TRBJ2-3	ASRTTSGGPDTQY
TRBV11-2	TRBJ2-7	ASSLAGTEQY
TRBV18	TRBJ1-5	ASSPRGAGQPQH
TRBV18	TRBJ2-7	ASSPSRRGSSYEQY
TRBV5-1	TRBJ2-5	ASTVEAFQETQY
TRBV19	TRBJ1-1	ASSTGVDGEAF
TRBV6-5	TRBJ1-6	ASSYIRDRGNSPLH
TRBV30	TRBJ2-2	AWKRDTGELF
TRBV11-2	TRBJ2-7	ASSRDSYYEQY
TRBV7-2	TRBJ2-5	ASSKNGGGGETQY
TRBV2	TRBJ1-1	ASSLTGMNTEAF
TRBV15	TRBJ1-1	ATSRDGAGADTEAF
TRBV30	TRBJ1-1	AWSLDQTEAF
TRBV12-3/TRBV12-4	TRBJ1-6	AGRQGGNSPLH
TRBV7-3	TRBJ2-2	ASSFVGGRITGELF
TRBV27	TRBJ1-6	ASRETYNPPLH
TRBV6-5	TRBJ2-3	ASSYGRGGTDTQY
TRBV4-1	TRBJ2-2	ASSQPSLTGLAGGRIDTGELF
TRBV5-4	TRBJ1-1	ASSFPSGEGTEAF
TRBV7-8	TRBJ1-4	ASKPTGLEKLF
TRBV7-9	TRBJ1-1	ASSSTGGGHTEAF
TRBV7-6	TRBJ2-2	ASSLWDVTGELF
TRBV4-1	TRBJ1-5	ASSQYLDEGNQPQH
TRBV5-4	TRBJ1-5	ASSLGGGNQPQH
TRBV19	TRBJ2-6	ASSIRDSGANVLT
TRBV6-4	TRBJ2-3	ASSDGVGSGGFTQY
TRBV11-3	TRBJ1-3	ASSGGTSGNTIY
TRBV11-2	TRBJ1-6	ASSLGAGSSYSPLH
TRBV5-5	TRBJ2-7	ASSLAPGQTYEQY
TRBV28	TRBJ1-1	ASSLRSDTYTEAF
TRBV18	TRBJ2-5	ASSPATQLGKTQY
TRBV7-2	TRBJ1-6	ASIRTGNTYNSPLH
TRBV2	TRBJ1-6	ASSDVGVVNSPLH
TRBV6-1	TRBJ2-7	ASSEGGYEQY
TRBV7-9	TRBJ1-2	ASTLGTGRLGYGYT
TRBV7-8	TRBJ1-2	ASTSRTNRGGYT
TRBV11-2	TRBJ2-5	ASSSGAVNVETQY
TRBV30	TRBJ2-5	AWILGETQY
TRBV20-1	TRBJ2-5	SARRTAQETQY